There are a few counts of the clone carrying this T cell receptor beta chain. The data originate from a study of blood T cell repertoires in COVID-19. Whole-study context: PBMCs, B-cell-depleted T cells, or T cells provided the cDNA or gDNA that made up the material.

Clones were read by immunoSEQ multiplex PCR, and TCRdb kept only the in-frame ones, dropping some. The profile shows 13,000 or so clones, approximately 78% of them singletons. Material for sequencing was peripheral blood. This receptor was taken from a human donor in a cohort sampled during active COVID-19.

CDR3: CASSQQVNTEAFF. The CDR3 DNA is TGTGCCAGCAGTCAACAGGTTAACACTGAAGCTTTCTTT. The chain uses TRBV6-6 and TRBJ1-1; possible D gene TRBD1, 5 bases. Trimming removed 5 bases at V and 2 bases at J, with 9 bases between. CDR1 MNHNY and CDR2 SVGAGI come from the germline V gene (reference sequence). This CDR3 has 13 amino acids.